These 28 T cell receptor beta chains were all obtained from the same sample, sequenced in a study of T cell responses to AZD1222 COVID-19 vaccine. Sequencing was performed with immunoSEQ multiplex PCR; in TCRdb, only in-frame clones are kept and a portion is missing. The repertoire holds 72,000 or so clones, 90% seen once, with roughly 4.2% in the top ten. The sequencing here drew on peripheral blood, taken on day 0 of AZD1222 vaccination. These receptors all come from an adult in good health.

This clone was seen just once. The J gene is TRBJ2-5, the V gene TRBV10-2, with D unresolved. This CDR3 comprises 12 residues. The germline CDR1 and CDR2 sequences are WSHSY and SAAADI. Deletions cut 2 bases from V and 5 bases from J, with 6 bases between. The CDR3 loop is CASSEGWETQYF. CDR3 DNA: TGCGCCAGCAGTGAGGGGTGGGAGACCCAGTACTTC.

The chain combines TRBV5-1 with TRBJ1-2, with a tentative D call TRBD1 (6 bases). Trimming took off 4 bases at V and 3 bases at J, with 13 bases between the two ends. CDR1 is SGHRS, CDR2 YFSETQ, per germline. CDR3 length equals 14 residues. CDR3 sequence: CASSGMTGDYGYTF. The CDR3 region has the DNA TGCGCCAGCAGCGGGATGACAGGAGACTATGGCTACACCTTC.

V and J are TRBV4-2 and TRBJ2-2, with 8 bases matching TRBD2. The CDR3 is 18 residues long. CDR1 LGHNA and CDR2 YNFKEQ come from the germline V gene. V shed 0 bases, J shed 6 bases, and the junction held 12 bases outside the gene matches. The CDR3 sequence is CASSQEASGGSLAGELFF. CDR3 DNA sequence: TGTGCCAGCAGCCAAGAGGCCAGCGGGGGTTCCCTCGCCGGGGAGCTGTTTTTT.

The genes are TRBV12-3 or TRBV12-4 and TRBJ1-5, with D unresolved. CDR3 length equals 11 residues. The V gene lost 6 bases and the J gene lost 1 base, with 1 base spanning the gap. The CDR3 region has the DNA TGTGCCAGCAGCAGCAATCAGCCCCAGCATTTT. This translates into CASSSNQPQHF.

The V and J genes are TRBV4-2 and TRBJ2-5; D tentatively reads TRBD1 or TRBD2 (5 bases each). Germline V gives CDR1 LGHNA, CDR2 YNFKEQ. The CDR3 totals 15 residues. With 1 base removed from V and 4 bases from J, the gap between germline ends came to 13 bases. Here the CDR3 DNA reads TGTGCCAGCAGCCAAGGTTTCGGGACCTCAGAGACCCAGTACTTC. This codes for CASSQGFGTSETQYF.

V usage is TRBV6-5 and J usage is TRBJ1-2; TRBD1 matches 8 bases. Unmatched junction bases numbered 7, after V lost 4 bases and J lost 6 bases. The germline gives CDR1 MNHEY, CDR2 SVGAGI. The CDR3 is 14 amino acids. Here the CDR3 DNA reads TGTGCCAGCAGTTCCCTAGGACAGGGTAATGGCTACACCTTC. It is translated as CASSSLGQGNGYTF.

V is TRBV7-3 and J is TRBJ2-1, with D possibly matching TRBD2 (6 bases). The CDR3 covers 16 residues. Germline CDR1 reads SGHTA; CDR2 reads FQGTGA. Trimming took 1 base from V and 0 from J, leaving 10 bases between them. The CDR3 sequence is CASSLSGGNSYNEQFF. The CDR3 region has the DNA TGTGCCAGCAGCTTAAGTGGCGGGAACTCCTACAATGAGCAGTTCTTC.

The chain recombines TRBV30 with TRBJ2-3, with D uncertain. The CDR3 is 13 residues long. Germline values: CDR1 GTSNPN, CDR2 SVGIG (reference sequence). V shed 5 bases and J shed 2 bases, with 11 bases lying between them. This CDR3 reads CAWSRKSTDTQYF. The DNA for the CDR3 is TGTGCCTGGTCAAGAAAATCCACAGATACGCAGTATTTT.

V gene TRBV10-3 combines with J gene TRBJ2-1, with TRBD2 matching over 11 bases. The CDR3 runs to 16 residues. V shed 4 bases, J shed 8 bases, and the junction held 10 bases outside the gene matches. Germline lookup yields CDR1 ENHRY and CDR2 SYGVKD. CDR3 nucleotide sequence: TGTGCCATCAGTGGGGGACTAGCGGAGCTGGGAGATGAGCAGTTCTTC. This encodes CAISGGLAELGDEQFF.

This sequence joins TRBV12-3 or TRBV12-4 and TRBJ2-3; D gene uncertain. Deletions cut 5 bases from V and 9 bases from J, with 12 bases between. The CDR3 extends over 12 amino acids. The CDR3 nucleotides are TGTGCCAGCAGTGCCACCTCCAGAACGCAGTATTTT. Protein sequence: CASSATSRTQYF.

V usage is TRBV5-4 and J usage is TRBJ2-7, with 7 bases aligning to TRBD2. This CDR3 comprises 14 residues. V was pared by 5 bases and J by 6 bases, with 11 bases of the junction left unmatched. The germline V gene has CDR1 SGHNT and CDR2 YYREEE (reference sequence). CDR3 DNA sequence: TGTGCCAGCAGTATAACTAGCGAGATGGGCGAGCAGTACTTC. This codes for CASSITSEMGEQYF.

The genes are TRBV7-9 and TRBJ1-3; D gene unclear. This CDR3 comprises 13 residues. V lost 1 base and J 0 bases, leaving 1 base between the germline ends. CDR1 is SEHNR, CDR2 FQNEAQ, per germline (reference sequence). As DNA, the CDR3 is TGTGCCAGCAGCTTAGACTCTGGAAACACCATATATTTT. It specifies CASSLDSGNTIYF.

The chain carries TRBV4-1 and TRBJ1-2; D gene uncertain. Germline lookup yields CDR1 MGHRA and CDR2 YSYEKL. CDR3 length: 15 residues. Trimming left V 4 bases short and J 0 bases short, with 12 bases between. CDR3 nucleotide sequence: TGCGCCAGCAGCCCTTTCAGCCAAGCTAACTATGGCTACACCTTC. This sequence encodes CASSPFSQANYGYTF.

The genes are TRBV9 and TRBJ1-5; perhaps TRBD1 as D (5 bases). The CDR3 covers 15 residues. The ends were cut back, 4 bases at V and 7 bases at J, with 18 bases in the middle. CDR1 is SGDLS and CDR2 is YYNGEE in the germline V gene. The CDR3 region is CASSPSPGGDQPQHF. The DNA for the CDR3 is TGTGCCAGCAGCCCCTCGCCCGGGGGGGACCAGCCCCAGCATTTT.

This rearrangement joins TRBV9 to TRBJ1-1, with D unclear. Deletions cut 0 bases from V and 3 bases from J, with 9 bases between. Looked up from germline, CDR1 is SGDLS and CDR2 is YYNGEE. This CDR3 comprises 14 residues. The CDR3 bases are TGTGCCAGCAGCGTAGATCCGGGGTACACTGAAGCTTTCTTT. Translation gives CASSVDPGYTEAFF.

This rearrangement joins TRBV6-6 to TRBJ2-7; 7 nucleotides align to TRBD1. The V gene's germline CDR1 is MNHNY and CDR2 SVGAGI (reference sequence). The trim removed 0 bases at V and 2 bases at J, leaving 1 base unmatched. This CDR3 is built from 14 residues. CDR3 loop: CASSYSGTAYEQYF. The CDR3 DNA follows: TGTGCCAGCAGTTACTCCGGGACAGCCTACGAGCAGTACTTC.

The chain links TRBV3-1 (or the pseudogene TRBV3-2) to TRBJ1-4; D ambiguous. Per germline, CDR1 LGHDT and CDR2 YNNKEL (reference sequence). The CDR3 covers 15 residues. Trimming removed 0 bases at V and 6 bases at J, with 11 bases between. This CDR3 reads CASSQDSGRDEKLFF. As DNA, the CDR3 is TGTGCCAGCAGCCAAGATTCCGGGAGAGATGAAAAACTGTTTTTT.

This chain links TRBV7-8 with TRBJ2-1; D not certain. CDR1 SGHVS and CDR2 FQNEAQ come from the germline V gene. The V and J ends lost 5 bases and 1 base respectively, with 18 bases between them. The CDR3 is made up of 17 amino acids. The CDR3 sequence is CASSRLFTGWSYNEQFF. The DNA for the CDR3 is TGTGCCAGCAGCCGATTATTTACCGGTTGGTCCTACAATGAGCAGTTCTTC.

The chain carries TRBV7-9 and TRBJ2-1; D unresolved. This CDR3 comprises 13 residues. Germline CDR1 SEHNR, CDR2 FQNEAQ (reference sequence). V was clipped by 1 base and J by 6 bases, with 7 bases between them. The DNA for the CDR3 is TGTGCCAGCAGCTTAGGAAAGGGCAATGAGCAGTTCTTC. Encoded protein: CASSLGKGNEQFF.

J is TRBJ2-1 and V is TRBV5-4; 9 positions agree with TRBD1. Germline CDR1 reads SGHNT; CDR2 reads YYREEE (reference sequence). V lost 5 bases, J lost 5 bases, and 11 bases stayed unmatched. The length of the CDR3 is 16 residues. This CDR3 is CASRLSPGQGDNEQFF. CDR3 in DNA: TGTGCCAGCAGGTTGTCCCCGGGACAGGGCGACAATGAGCAGTTCTTC.

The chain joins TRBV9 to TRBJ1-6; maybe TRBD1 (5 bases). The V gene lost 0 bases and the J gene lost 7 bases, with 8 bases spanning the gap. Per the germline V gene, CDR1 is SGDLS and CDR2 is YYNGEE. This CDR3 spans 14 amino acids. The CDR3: CASSVVGQNSPLHF. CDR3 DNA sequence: TGTGCCAGCAGCGTAGTAGGACAAAATTCACCCCTCCACTTT. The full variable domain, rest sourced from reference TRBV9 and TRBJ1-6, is DSGVTQTPKHLITATGQRVTLRCSPRSGDLSVYWYQQSLDQGLQFLIQYYNGEERAKGNILERFSAQQFPDLHSELNLSSLELGDSALYFCASSVVGQNSPLHFGNGTRLTVT.

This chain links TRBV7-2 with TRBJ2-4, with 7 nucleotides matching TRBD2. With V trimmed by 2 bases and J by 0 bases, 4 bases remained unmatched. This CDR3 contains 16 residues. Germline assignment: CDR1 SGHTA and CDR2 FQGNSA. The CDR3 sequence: CASSLWGRGAKNIQYF. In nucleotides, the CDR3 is TGTGCCAGCAGCTTATGGGGGAGGGGAGCCAAAAACATTCAGTACTTC.

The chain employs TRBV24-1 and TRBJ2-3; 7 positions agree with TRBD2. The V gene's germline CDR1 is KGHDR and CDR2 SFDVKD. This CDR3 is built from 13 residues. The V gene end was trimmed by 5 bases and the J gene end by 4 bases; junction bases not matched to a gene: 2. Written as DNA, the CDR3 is TGTGCCACCAGTGTGGCGGGAGCAGATACGCAGTATTTT. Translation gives CATSVAGADTQYF.

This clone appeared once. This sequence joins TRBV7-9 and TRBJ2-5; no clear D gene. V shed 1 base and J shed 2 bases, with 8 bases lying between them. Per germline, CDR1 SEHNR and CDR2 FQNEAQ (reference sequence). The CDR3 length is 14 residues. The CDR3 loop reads CASSLGSRQETQYF. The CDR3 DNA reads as TGTGCCAGCAGCTTAGGCAGTAGACAAGAGACCCAGTACTTC.

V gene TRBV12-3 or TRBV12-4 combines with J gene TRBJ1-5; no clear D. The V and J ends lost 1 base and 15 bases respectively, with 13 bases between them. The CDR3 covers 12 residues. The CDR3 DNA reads TGTGCCAGCAGTTTAGAACCGGGATCCCCGCATTTT. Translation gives CASSLEPGSPHF.

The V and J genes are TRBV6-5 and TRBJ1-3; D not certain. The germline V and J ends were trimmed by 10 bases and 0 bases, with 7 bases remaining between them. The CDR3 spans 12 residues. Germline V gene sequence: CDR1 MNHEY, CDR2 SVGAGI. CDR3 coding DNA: TGTGCCACCAAGAGCTCTGGAAACACCATATATTTT. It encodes CATKSSGNTIYF.

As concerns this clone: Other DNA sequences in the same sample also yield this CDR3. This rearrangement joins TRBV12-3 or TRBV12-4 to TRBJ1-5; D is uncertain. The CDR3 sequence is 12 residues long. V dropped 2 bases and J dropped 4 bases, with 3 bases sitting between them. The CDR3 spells CASSLLNQPQHF. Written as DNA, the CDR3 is TGTGCCAGCAGTTTACTGAATCAGCCCCAGCATTTT.

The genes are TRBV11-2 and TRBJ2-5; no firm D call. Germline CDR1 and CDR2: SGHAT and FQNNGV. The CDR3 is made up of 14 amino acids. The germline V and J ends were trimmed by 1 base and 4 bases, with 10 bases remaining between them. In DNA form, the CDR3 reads TGTGCCAGCAGCTTAGTATTCGGTGTAGAGACCCAGTACTTC. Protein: CASSLVFGVETQYF.